This TCR beta chain was obtained from a study of blood T cell repertoires in COVID-19. The CDR3 extends over 17 amino acids. Germline values: CDR1 LGHNA, CDR2 YNFKEQ. After removal of 2 bases from V and 2 bases from J, the junction contained 9 bases not matched to a gene. TCRdb keeps only in-frame clones here, not all; method: immunoSEQ multiplex PCR. The sample holds fewer than 450,000 clones; 85% to 90% are singletons and the top ten take more than 1%. Enrollees, roughly 18 to 90 years old, lived in around 23 US areas. J is TRBJ1-3 and V is TRBV4-2; 7 bases map to TRBD1. The source is a woman between 18 and 30 years old who had recovered from COVID-19. Sequencing input: PBMCs or T cells enriched from blood (not recorded which). CDR3 bases: TGTGCCAGCAGCCAATCTGGGACAGCGCAACCTGGAAACACCATATATTTT. Translating gives CASSQSGTAQPGNTIYF.